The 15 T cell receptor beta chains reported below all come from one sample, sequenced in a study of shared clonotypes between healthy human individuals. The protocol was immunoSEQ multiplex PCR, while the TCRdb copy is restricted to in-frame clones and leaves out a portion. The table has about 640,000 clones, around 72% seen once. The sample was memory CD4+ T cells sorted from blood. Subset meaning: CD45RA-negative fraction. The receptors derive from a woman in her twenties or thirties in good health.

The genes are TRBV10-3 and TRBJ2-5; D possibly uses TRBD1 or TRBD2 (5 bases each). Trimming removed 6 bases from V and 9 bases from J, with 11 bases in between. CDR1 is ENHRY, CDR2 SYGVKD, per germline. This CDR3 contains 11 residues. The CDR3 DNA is TGTGCCATCAGGGGGGATGGGGCCCAGTACTTC. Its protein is CAIRGDGAQYF.

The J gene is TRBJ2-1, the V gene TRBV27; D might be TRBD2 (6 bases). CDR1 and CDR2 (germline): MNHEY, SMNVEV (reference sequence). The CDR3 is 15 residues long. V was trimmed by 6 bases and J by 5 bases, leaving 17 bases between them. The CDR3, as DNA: TGTGCCAGCAGAAATCGATGGGGGGAAAACAATGAGCAGTTCTTC. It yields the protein CASRNRWGENNEQFF.

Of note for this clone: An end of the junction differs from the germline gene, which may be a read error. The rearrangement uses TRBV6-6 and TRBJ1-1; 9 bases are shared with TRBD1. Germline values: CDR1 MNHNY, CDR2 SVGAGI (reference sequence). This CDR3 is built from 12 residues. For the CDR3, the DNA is TGTGCCAGCAGTCACTCGACAGGGGGAGCTTTCTTT. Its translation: CASSHSTGGAFF.

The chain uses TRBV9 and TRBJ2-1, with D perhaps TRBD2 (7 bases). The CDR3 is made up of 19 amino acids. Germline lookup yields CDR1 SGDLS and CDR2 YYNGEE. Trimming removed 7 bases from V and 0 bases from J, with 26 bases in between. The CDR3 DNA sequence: TGTGCCAGCGCACGGGGTGGAGGGGGACTACCCAGCTCCTACAATGAGCAGTTCTTC. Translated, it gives CASARGGGGLPSSYNEQFF.

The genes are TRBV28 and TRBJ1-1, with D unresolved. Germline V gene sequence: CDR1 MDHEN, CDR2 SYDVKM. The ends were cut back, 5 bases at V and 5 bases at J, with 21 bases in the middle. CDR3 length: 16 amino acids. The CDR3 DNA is TGTGCCAGCAGTCCCGGTGGATTCACCCTGGGGACTGAAGCTTTCTTT. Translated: CASSPGGFTLGTEAFF. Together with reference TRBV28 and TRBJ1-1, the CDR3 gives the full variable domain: DVKVTQSSRYLVKRTGEKVFLECVQDMDHENMFWYRQDPGLGLRLIYFSYDVKMKEKGDIPEGYSVSREKKERFSLILESASTNQTSMYLCASSPGGFTLGTEAFFGQGTRLTVV.

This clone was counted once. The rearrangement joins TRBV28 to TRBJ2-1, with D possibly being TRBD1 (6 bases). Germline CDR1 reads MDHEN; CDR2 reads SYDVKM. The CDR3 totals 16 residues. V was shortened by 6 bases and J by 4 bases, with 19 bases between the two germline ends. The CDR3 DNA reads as TGTGCCAGCAGCCGCGCAGGGGCGGCCTCTTACAATGAGCAGTTCTTC. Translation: CASSRAGAASYNEQFF.

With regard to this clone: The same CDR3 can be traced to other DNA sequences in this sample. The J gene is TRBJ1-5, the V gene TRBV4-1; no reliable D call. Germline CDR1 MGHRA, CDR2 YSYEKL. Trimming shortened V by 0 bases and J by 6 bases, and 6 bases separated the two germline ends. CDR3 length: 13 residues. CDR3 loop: CASSQDERQPQHF. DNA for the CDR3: TGCGCCAGCAGCCAAGATGAGCGTCAGCCCCAGCATTTT.

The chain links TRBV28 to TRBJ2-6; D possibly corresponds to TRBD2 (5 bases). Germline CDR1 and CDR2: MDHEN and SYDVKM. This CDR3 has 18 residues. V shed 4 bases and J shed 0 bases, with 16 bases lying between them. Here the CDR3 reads CASSSPHPGDSGANVLTF. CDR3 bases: TGTGCCAGCAGTTCACCACATCCCGGGGACTCTGGGGCCAACGTCCTGACTTTC.

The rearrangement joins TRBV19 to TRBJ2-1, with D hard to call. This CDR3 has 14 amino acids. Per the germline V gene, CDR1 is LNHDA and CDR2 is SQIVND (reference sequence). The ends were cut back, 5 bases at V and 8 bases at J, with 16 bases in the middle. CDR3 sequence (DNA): TGTGCCAGTAGTTCAGTCCTAGGTAGCTATGAGCAGTTCTTC. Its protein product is CASSSVLGSYEQFF.

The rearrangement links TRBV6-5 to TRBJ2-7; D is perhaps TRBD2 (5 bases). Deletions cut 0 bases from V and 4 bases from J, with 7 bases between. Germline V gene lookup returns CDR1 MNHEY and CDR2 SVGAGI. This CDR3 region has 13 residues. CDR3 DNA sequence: TGTGCCAGCAGTTACTCACAGCGGTACGAGCAGTACTTC. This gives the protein CASSYSQRYEQYF.

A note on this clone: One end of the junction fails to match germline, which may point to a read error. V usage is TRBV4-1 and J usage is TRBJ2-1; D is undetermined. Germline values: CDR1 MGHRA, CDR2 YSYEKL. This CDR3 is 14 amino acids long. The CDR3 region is CASGQVYSYNEQFF. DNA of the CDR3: TGCGCCAGCGGCCAGGTGTACTCCTACAATGAGCAGTTCTTC.

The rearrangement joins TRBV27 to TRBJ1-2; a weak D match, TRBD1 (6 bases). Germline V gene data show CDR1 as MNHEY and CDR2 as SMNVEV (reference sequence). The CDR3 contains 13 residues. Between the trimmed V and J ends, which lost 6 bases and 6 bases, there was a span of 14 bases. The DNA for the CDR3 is TGTGCCAGCAGCTTCGGGGGGGGCAATGGCTACACCTTC. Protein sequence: CASSFGGGNGYTF.

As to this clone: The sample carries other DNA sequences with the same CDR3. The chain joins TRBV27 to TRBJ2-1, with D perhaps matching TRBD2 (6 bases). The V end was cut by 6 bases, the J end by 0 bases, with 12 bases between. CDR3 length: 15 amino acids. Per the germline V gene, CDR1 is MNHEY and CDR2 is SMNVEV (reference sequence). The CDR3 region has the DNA TGTGCCAGCAGGCTGGTCGGGAGCTCCTACAATGAGCAGTTCTTC. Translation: CASRLVGSSYNEQFF.

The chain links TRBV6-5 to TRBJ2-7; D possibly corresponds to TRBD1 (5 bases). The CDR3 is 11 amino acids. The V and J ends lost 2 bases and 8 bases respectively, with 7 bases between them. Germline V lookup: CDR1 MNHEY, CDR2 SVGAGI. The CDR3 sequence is CASSYNRKQYF. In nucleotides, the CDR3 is TGTGCCAGCAGTTACAACAGGAAGCAGTACTTC.

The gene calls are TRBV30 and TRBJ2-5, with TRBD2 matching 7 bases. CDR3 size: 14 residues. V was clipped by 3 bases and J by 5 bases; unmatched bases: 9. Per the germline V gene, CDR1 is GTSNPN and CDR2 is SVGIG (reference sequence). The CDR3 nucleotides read TGTGCCTGGAGAGGCGGGAGTAGTGGTGAGACCCAGTACTTC. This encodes CAWRGGSSGETQYF. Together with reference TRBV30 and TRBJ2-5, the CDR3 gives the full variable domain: SQTIHQWPATLVQPVGSPLSLECTVEGTSNPNLYWYRQAAGRGLQLLFYSVGIGQISSEVPQNLSASRPQDRQFILSSKKLLLSDSGFYLCAWRGGSSGETQYFGPGTRLLVL.